This T cell receptor beta chain appears in the sequencing data of a study of T cell responses to AZD1222 COVID-19 vaccine. This CDR3 spans 11 amino acids. V was trimmed by 3 bases and J by 9 bases, leaving 9 bases between them. CDR1 DFQATT and CDR2 SNEGSKA come from the germline V gene (reference sequence). This clone came up once. Method: immunoSEQ multiplex PCR; TCRdb's copy keeps in-frame clones and lacks some. The sample lists around 160,000 clones; around 83% were seen once. The sample here was peripheral blood, taken on day 0 of MenACWY control vaccination. The V and J genes are TRBV20-1 and TRBJ1-5; the D gene is possibly TRBD1 (5 bases). The receptor was derived from an adult in good health. CDR3 protein: CSASPGGPQHF. In DNA form, the CDR3 reads TGCAGTGCTAGTCCCGGGGGGCCCCAGCATTTT.